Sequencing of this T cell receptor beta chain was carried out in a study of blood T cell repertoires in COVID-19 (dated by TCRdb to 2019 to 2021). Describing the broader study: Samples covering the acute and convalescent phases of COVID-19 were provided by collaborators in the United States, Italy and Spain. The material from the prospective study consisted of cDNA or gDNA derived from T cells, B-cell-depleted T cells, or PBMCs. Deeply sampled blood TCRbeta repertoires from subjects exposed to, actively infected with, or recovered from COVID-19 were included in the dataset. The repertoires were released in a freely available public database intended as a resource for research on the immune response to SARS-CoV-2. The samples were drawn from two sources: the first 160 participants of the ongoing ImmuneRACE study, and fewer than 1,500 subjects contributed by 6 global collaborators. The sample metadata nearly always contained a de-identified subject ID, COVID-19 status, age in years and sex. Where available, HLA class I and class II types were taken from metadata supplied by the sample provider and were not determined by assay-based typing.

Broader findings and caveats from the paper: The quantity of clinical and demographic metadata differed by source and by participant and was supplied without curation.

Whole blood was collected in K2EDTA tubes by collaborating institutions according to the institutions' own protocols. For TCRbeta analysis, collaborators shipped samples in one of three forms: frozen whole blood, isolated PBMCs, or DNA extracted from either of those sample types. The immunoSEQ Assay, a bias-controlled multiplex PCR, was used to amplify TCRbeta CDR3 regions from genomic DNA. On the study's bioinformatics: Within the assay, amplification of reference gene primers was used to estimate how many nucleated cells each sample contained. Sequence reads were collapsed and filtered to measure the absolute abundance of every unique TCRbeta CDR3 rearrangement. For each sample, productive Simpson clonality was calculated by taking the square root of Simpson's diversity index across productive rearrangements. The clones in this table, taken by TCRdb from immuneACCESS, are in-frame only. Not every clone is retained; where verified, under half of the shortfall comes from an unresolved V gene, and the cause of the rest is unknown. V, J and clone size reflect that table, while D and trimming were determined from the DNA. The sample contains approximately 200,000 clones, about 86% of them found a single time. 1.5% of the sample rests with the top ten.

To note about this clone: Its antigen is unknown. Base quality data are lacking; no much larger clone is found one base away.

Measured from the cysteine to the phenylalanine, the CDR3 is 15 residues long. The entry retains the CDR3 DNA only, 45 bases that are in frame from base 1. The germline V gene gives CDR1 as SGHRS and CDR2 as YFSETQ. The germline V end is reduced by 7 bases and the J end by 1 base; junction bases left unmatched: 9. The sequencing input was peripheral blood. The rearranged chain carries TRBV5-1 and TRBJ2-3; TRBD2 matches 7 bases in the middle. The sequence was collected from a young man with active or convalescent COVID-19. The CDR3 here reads CASHLSGMGTDTQYF. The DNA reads TGCGCCAGCCATTTGAGCGGGATGGGCACAGATACGCAGTATTTT. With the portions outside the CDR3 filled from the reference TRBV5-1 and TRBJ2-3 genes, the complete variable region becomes KAGVTQTPRYLIKTRGQQVTLSCSPISGHRSVSWYQQTPGQGLQFLFEYFSETQRNKGNFPGRFSGRQFSNSRSEMNVSTLELGDSALYLCASHLSGMGTDTQYFGPGTRLTVL.